These 29 T cell receptor beta chains were all obtained from the same sample, sequenced in a study of vaccination and CD4 T cells after COVID-19. The treatment was: approximately 9-day PBMC culture with coronavirus spike peptide pools or control peptides (ViraFEST assay). Cultured CD4+ T cell DNA underwent sequencing with the Oncomine TCR Beta short-read assay. From the PCR reads, TCRdb called clonotypes with MiXCR, one entry per CDR3 protein. The sample has about 17,000 distinct CDR3 sequences, approximately 36% seen once. These TCRs' antigens remain unknown. Specimen: CD4+ T cells from blood, cultured in vitro. Source of these receptors: a human donor who had recovered from COVID-19.

This rearrangement joins TRBV2 to TRBJ2-5, with 10 nucleotides matching TRBD2. The CDR3 totals 16 residues. V gave up 5 bases and J gave up 1 base; unmatched junction bases: 7. Per germline, CDR1 SNHLY and CDR2 FYNNEI. CDR3 amino acids: CASSKTSGTVQETQYF. DNA for the CDR3: TGTGCCAGCAGTAAAACTAGCGGGACAGTCCAAGAGACCCAGTACTTC.

The genes are TRBV2 and TRBJ1-1, with D maybe TRBD1 (5 bases). V was pared by 3 bases and J by 0 bases, with 20 bases between. The germline V gene has CDR1 SNHLY and CDR2 FYNNEI. This CDR3 is 18 amino acids long. The CDR3 protein is CASSDEGPGGSVNTEAFF. CDR3 sequence (DNA): TGTGCCAGCAGTGATGAGGGACCCGGGGGGAGTGTGAACACTGAAGCTTTCTTT.

The chain uses TRBV15 and TRBJ2-5; D may be TRBD1 or TRBD2 (6 bases each). CDR3 length equals 16 residues. In germline, CDR1 is LNHNV, CDR2 YYDKDF (reference sequence). Trimming pared 0 bases from V and 5 bases from J, leaving 16 bases between. CDR3 sequence (DNA): TGTGCCACCAGCAGAGATCTGTCAGGGGCGGGGGAGACCCAGTACTTC. Encoded protein: CATSRDLSGAGETQYF.

There are a few counts of this clonotype. CDR3 DNA sequence: TGTGCCAGCTGTAACCCAGCTAACTATGGCTACACCTTC. The encoded protein is CASCNPANYGYTF. The gene calls are TRBV28 and TRBJ1-2; D ambiguous. The V end lost 8 bases, the J end lost 0 bases, and 10 bases lay between the germline ends. Germline V gives CDR1 MDHEN, CDR2 SYDVKM. This CDR3 contains 13 residues.

The CDR3 is CASSTGTGKETQYF. The CDR3, as DNA: TGTGCCAGCTCCACCGGGACAGGGAAAGAGACCCAGTACTTC. The chain is built from TRBV18 and TRBJ2-5, with TRBD1 identical over 9 bases. V trimming: 6 bases; J trimming: 3 bases; junction bases outside the gene matches: 5. The CDR3 totals 14 residues. Per germline, CDR1 KGHSH and CDR2 LQKENI.

The V call is TRBV5-1, the J call TRBJ2-1; D is perhaps TRBD2 (7 bases). Per germline, CDR1 SGHRS and CDR2 YFSETQ. Deletions cut 3 bases from V and 10 bases from J, with 26 bases between. The CDR3 length is 17 residues. DNA for the CDR3: TGCGCCAGCAGCTCAAACCCCCCGGGGGTCGAGGGGGGGGAGCAGTTCTTC. Translation: CASSSNPPGVEGGEQFF.

This clonotype was observed a handful of times. This rearrangement joins TRBV20-1 to TRBJ2-7; 8 bases agree with TRBD2. Germline-derived CDR1 and CDR2 are DFQATT and SNEGSKA (reference sequence). J was trimmed by 10 bases and V by 5 bases; bases with no gene match: 7. The CDR3 is 11 residues long. CDR3 sequence (DNA): TGCAGTGCTGGACTAGCAGGAGCACAGTACTTC. Translated: CSAGLAGAQYF.

The chain carries TRBV15 and TRBJ1-2; D is perhaps TRBD1 (6 bases). The CDR3 has 15 residues. The germline V and J ends were trimmed by 5 bases and 2 bases, with 15 bases remaining between them. Germline lookup yields CDR1 LNHNV and CDR2 YYDKDF (reference sequence). DNA for the CDR3: TGTGCCACCAGCTCTAATACAGGGCCAAACTATGGCTACACCTTC. This gives the protein CATSSNTGPNYGYTF.

V is TRBV5-4 and J is TRBJ1-2; 7 nucleotides agree with TRBD1. V shed 3 bases, J shed 2 bases, and the junction held 4 bases outside the gene matches. This CDR3 is 14 amino acids long. The V gene's germline CDR1 is SGHNT and CDR2 YYREEE (reference sequence). The CDR3 region is CASSYPGQNYGYTF. Here the CDR3 DNA reads TGTGCCAGCAGCTATCCGGGACAGAACTATGGCTACACCTTC.

This clonotype has more than one count but fewer than ten. This chain connects TRBV7-9 to TRBJ1-5; D perhaps matches TRBD1 (5 bases). V shed 1 base and J shed 5 bases, with 27 bases lying between them. CDR1 SEHNR and CDR2 FQNEAQ come from the germline V gene (reference sequence). The CDR3 is 20 residues long. The CDR3 sequence is CASSLGISNLESGLDQPQHF. For the CDR3, the DNA is TGTGCCAGCAGCTTAGGAATCTCGAACCTCGAATCAGGGTTAGATCAGCCCCAGCATTTT.

The chain is built from TRBV4-3 and TRBJ2-2, with D possibly being TRBD2 (6 bases). Deletions cut 0 bases from V and 1 base from J, with 6 bases between. From germline, CDR1 is LGHNA and CDR2 YSLEER. The CDR3 extends over 15 amino acids. CDR3 coding DNA: TGCGCCAGCAGCCAAGAAGCGGGGAACACCGGGGAGCTGTTTTTT. Translating gives CASSQEAGNTGELFF.

This clonotype has just a few counts. V usage is TRBV6-1 and J usage is TRBJ1-1; tentative D call: TRBD1 (6 bases). V was clipped by 5 bases and J by 0 bases, with 13 bases between them. In germline, CDR1 is MNHNS, CDR2 SASEGT. CDR3 length equals 15 residues. CDR3 sequence: CASSRGGGLNTEAFF. As DNA, the CDR3 is TGTGCCAGCAGTAGGGGAGGGGGTTTGAACACTGAAGCTTTCTTT.

The chain carries TRBV20-1 and TRBJ2-2; D might be TRBD2 (5 bases). This CDR3 has 14 amino acids. V lost 4 bases to trimming and J lost 0 bases, with 9 bases between them. The V gene's germline CDR1 is DFQATT and CDR2 SNEGSKA (reference sequence). CDR3 sequence reads: CSAMQLANTGELFF. The CDR3 coding sequence is TGCAGTGCTATGCAACTAGCGAACACCGGGGAGCTGTTTTTT.

J is TRBJ2-7 and V is TRBV12-3 or TRBV12-4; TRBD2 agrees at 8 bases. V lost 5 bases to trimming and J lost 2 bases; unmatched junction nucleotides: 5. CDR3 length: 14 residues. CDR3 DNA sequence: TGTGCCAGCAGTGGCGCGGGAGGCACCTACGAGCAGTACTTC. Translating it yields CASSGAGGTYEQYF.

This chain joins TRBV10-3 and TRBJ2-1; D is perhaps TRBD2 (6 bases). CDR1 is ENHRY, CDR2 SYGVKD, per germline. The V gene lost 1 base and the J gene lost 6 bases, with 16 bases spanning the gap. The CDR3 is made up of 16 amino acids. CDR3 sequence reads: CAISELSGEPLNEQFF. CDR3 DNA: TGTGCCATCAGTGAGTTATCGGGGGAGCCCCTCAATGAGCAGTTCTTC.

The chain uses TRBV30 and TRBJ2-1, with 10 bases identical to TRBD2. The CDR3 runs 17 residues. CDR1 is GTSNPN, CDR2 SVGIG, per germline (reference sequence). The J segment lost 7 bases and the V segment lost 3 bases, leaving 15 bases of the junction unmatched. DNA of the CDR3: TGTGCCTGGAGAAGGGGGAGGACGCGAGCGGGGGGGAATGAGCAGTTCTTC. It encodes CAWRRGRTRAGGNEQFF.

V usage is TRBV7-6 and J usage is TRBJ2-5, with 10 nucleotides matching TRBD2. The germline CDR1 and CDR2 sequences are SGHVS and FNYEAQ. V trimming: 4 bases; J trimming: 2 bases; junction bases outside the gene matches: 13. The CDR3 has 18 residues. The DNA of the CDR3 is TGTGCCAGCAGCTCCGTGAGCGGGAGGGCGTCACGGCAAGAGACCCAGTACTTC. This gives the protein CASSSVSGRASRQETQYF.

CDR3 in DNA: TGTGCCAGCAGTTACGCAGAGAACACTGAAGCTTTCTTT. Translating gives CASSYAENTEAFF. This chain joins TRBV6-2 or TRBV6-3 and TRBJ1-1; D is unclear. The CDR3 has 13 residues. The ends were cut back, 2 bases at V and 1 base at J, with 5 bases in the middle. In germline, CDR1 is MNHEY, CDR2 SVGEGT.

The chain recombines TRBV29-1 with TRBJ1-4; no clear D. V was cut by 4 bases and J by 10 bases, with 10 bases left in between. Looked up from germline, CDR1 is SQVTM and CDR2 is ANQGSEA. The CDR3 contains 11 residues. CDR3 sequence: CSVGRSGKLFF. DNA of the CDR3: TGCAGCGTTGGACGGTCAGGAAAACTGTTTTTT.

The V and J genes are TRBV20-1 and TRBJ1-5; no clear D. Deletions cut 3 bases from V and 1 base from J, with 4 bases between. The CDR3 runs 12 residues. Germline V lookup: CDR1 DFQATT, CDR2 SNEGSKA (reference sequence). This CDR3 is CSARGSNQPQHF. The CDR3 bases are TGCAGTGCTAGGGGCAGCAATCAGCCCCAGCATTTT.

This sequence joins TRBV4-1 and TRBJ2-3; 10 bases agree with TRBD2. CDR3 size: 17 residues. Trimming at V came to 3 bases and at J to 3 bases, leaving 9 bases not matched to a gene. The germline V gene encodes CDR1 MGHRA and CDR2 YSYEKL. The CDR3 bases are TGCGCCAGCAGCCACGGATCTAGCGGGAGATCAACAGATACGCAGTATTTT. It yields the protein CASSHGSSGRSTDTQYF.

This clonotype came up a few times. The V gene is TRBV5-1, the J gene TRBJ1-1; 9 bases line up with TRBD1. Germline CDR1 SGHRS, CDR2 YFSETQ. J gave up 12 bases and V 4 bases, and 10 bases lay outside the gene matches. The CDR3 loop spans 13 amino acids. CDR3 in amino acids: CASSAQDRGDTFF. The CDR3 nucleotides read TGCGCCAGCAGCGCCCAGGACAGGGGAGATACTTTCTTT.

This chain links TRBV7-2 with TRBJ2-7; 10 bases fit TRBD2. The V gene's germline CDR1 is SGHTA and CDR2 FQGNSA. Unmatched junction bases numbered 8, after V lost 4 bases and J lost 5 bases. The CDR3 consists of 15 residues. The CDR3 sequence is CASSSPQREGDEQYF. Here the CDR3 DNA reads TGTGCCAGCAGCTCACCTCAGCGGGAGGGGGACGAGCAGTACTTC.

This chain links TRBV5-6 with TRBJ2-1; D possibly corresponds to TRBD1 (7 bases). Germline V CDR1 and CDR2: SGHDT, YYEEEE. V lost 2 bases and J lost 4, with 16 bases in between. CDR3 length equals 16 residues. CDR3 nucleotides: TGTGCCAGCAGCTTCCTCGGGGGCAGGGGGTACAATGAGCAGTTCTTC. This codes for CASSFLGGRGYNEQFF. Full variable domain (rest looked up from reference TRBV5-6 and TRBJ2-1): DAGVTQSPTHLIKTRGQQVTLRCSPKSGHDTVSWYQQALGQGPQFIFQYYEEEERQRGNFPDRFSGHQFPNYSSELNVNALLLGDSALYLCASSFLGGRGYNEQFFGPGTRLTVL.

The J gene is TRBJ2-1, the V gene TRBV7-9; TRBD1 is a possible D gene (7 bases). V gave up 1 base and J gave up 4 bases, with 14 bases separating them. Germline CDR1 reads SEHNR; CDR2 reads FQNEAQ (reference sequence). The CDR3 runs 16 residues. The CDR3, as DNA: TGTGCCAGCAGCTTAGGTGGGGGGACAGAGTACAATGAGCAGTTCTTC. It yields the protein CASSLGGGTEYNEQFF. The variable domain in full, with the rest retrieved from reference TRBV7-9 and TRBJ2-1, is DTGVSQNPRHKITKRGQNVTFRCDPISEHNRLYWYRQTLGQGPEFLTYFQNEAQLEKSRLLSDRFSAERPKGSFSTLEIQRTEQGDSAMYLCASSLGGGTEYNEQFFGPGTRLTVL.

The CDR3 coding sequence is TGTGCCTGGAGGGTTACTGCTCAGGGGACCCAGTACTTC. This gives the protein CAWRVTAQGTQYF. J is TRBJ2-5 and V is TRBV30; possible D gene TRBD1, 5 bases. Germline-derived CDR1 and CDR2 are GTSNPN and SVGIG (reference sequence). V gave up 3 bases and J gave up 7 bases, with 15 bases separating them. There are 13 residues in the CDR3.

V gene TRBV28 combines with J gene TRBJ1-5; TRBD1 aligns across 10 bases. From germline, CDR1 is MDHEN and CDR2 SYDVKM. The CDR3 has 16 amino acids. V gave up 8 bases and J gave up 3 bases; unmatched junction bases: 10. CDR3 DNA sequence: TGTGCCAGCCACTTGACCGGGACAGGGGTCAATCAGCCCCAGCATTTT. Translation: CASHLTGTGVNQPQHF.

The chain carries TRBV11-2 and TRBJ1-1, with D maybe TRBD1 (6 bases). CDR3 size: 13 residues. The V gene's germline CDR1 is SGHAT and CDR2 FQNNGV. V was shortened by 5 bases and J by 4 bases, with 11 bases between the two germline ends. The CDR3 loop is CASSVTGSTEAFF. The CDR3 DNA follows: TGTGCCAGCAGCGTAACAGGGAGCACTGAAGCTTTCTTT.

This clonotype turned up a few times. One end of the junction does not line up with germline, which may come from a read error. J is TRBJ2-5 and V is TRBV7-6; 10 positions agree with TRBD1. CDR3 length: 14 residues. The V gene's germline CDR1 is SGHVS and CDR2 FNYEAQ. The CDR3 region has the DNA TGTGCTAGCAGCTTAGACAGGGGGCAGGAGACCCAGTACTTC. It codes for CASSLDRGQETQYF.